These 20 T cell receptor beta chains share one sample of origin, sequenced in a study of blood T cells in healthy people across ages. Next came a second PCR, run for about 6 to 11 cycles, which used a sample-barcoded 5' primer along with a J-beta primer mix. TCRdb fed the 5' RACE reads into MiXCR, producing one record per CDR3 protein. This table holds 850,000 to 1,300,000 distinct CDR3 sequences, more than 40% found once. Source material: blood. Receptors originate from a woman aged 60-75 years in good health.

The CDR3: CSARDFLGHSPLHF. CDR3 bases: TGCAGTGCAAGGGACTTCCTTGGGCATTCACCCCTCCACTTT. The chain carries TRBV20-1 and TRBJ1-6, with D perhaps matching TRBD1 (5 bases). V was shortened by 6 bases and J by 8 bases, with 17 bases between the two germline ends. Germline lookup yields CDR1 DFQATT and CDR2 SNEGSKA (reference sequence). The CDR3 contains 14 residues.

This rearrangement joins TRBV20-1 to TRBJ2-5; TRBD2 agrees at 7 bases. The CDR3 runs 18 residues. Germline V gene sequence: CDR1 DFQATT, CDR2 SNEGSKA (reference sequence). Trimming removed 0 bases from V and 3 bases from J; junction bases left unmatched: 16. The CDR3: CSARDVLSASGKKETQYF. Here the CDR3 DNA reads TGCAGTGCTAGAGACGTTTTGTCGGCTAGCGGAAAGAAAGAGACCCAGTACTTC.

V is TRBV28 and J is TRBJ1-1; TRBD1 might be the D (6 bases). Trimming removed 1 base from V and 0 bases from J, with 9 bases in between. Germline CDR1 reads MDHEN; CDR2 reads SYDVKM. This CDR3 spans 15 amino acids. The CDR3 nucleotides read TGTGCCAGCAGTTTATCCCACAGGGTGAACACTGAAGCTTTCTTT. Translated: CASSLSHRVNTEAFF. The variable domain in full, completed from reference TRBV28 and TRBJ1-1, reads DVKVTQSSRYLVKRTGEKVFLECVQDMDHENMFWYRQDPGLGLRLIYFSYDVKMKEKGDIPEGYSVSREKKERFSLILESASTNQTSMYLCASSLSHRVNTEAFFGQGTRLTVV.

There are a few counts of this clonotype. The V and J genes are TRBV29-1 and TRBJ2-5; 7 bases are a match to TRBD2. V was pared by 0 bases and J by 0 bases, with 10 bases of the junction left unmatched. The CDR3 has 17 residues. The germline CDR1 and CDR2 sequences are SQVTM and ANQGSEA. CDR3 sequence (DNA): TGCAGCGTTGAAGATCTTGGGAGGGTGGAGCACCAAGAGACCCAGTACTTC. Amino acids: CSVEDLGRVEHQETQYF.

The chain employs TRBV27 and TRBJ1-4; no firm D call. V was pared by 0 bases and J by 8 bases, with 13 bases between. Germline V gene data show CDR1 as MNHEY and CDR2 as SMNVEV (reference sequence). The CDR3 runs to 15 residues. CDR3 DNA: TGTGCCAGCAGTTTATCGCTTGAGGCAGGCGAAAAACTGTTTTTT. As protein: CASSLSLEAGEKLFF.

The V call is TRBV27, the J call TRBJ1-1; D is uncertain. In germline, CDR1 is MNHEY, CDR2 SMNVEV (reference sequence). This CDR3 region has 14 residues. The V and J ends lost 3 bases and 1 base respectively, with 9 bases between them. The DNA of the CDR3 is TGTGCCAGCAGTTTGTCCGCAGGGAACACTGAAGCTTTCTTT. It encodes CASSLSAGNTEAFF.

The chain joins TRBV14 to TRBJ2-7; the D is unclear. CDR1 and CDR2 from the germline V gene are SGHDN and FVKESK. This CDR3 has 14 amino acids. Trimming removed 0 bases at V and 2 bases at J, with 8 bases between. The CDR3 region is CASSQDRFTYEQYF. CDR3 in DNA: TGTGCCAGCAGCCAAGACAGGTTTACCTACGAGCAGTACTTC.

V usage is TRBV27 and J usage is TRBJ1-2; D is unresolved. Looked up from germline, CDR1 is MNHEY and CDR2 is SMNVEV (reference sequence). The CDR3 length is 15 residues. Trimming shortened V by 3 bases and J by 1 base, and 12 bases separated the two germline ends. Here the CDR3 DNA reads TGTGCCAGCAGTTTGGGTCGACCTCGTAACTATGGCTACACCTTC. As protein: CASSLGRPRNYGYTF.

The chain has TRBV20-1 and TRBJ2-7, with 8 nucleotides matching TRBD2. The CDR3 extends over 15 amino acids. J lost 0 bases, V lost 2 bases, and 6 bases had no gene match. Looked up from germline, CDR1 is DFQATT and CDR2 is SNEGSKA (reference sequence). The CDR3 loop is CSARHSGGPSYEQYF. As DNA, the CDR3 is TGCAGTGCTAGACACTCGGGAGGGCCCTCCTACGAGCAGTACTTC.

With respect to this clonotype: The junction departs from the called germline gene at one end, perhaps through a read error. The CDR3, as DNA: TGTGTCAGCAGTCCCGGACTAGCGGCAAGCTCCTACGAGCAGTACTTC. Translated: CVSSPGLAASSYEQYF. This chain uses TRBV12-3 or TRBV12-4 with TRBJ2-7, with 10 bases lining up with TRBD2. The CDR3 is made up of 16 amino acids.

This chain joins TRBV29-1 and TRBJ2-7, with 8 bases identical to TRBD2. Germline V gene data show CDR1 as SQVTM and CDR2 as ANQGSEA. Trimming removed 8 bases from V and 1 base from J; junction bases left unmatched: 10. The CDR3 sequence is 14 residues long. The CDR3 region has the DNA TGCAGCCCCGGGGGGGGGGTCAGATCCTACGAGCAGTACTTC. It translates to CSPGGGVRSYEQYF.

This clonotype was detected a few times. The chain has TRBV2 and TRBJ2-7; tentative D call: TRBD2 (6 bases). Trimming removed 4 bases at V and 4 bases at J, with 11 bases between. Germline V gene sequence: CDR1 SNHLY, CDR2 FYNNEI. The CDR3 sequence is 13 residues long. The CDR3 nucleotides read TGTGCCAGCAGTGTAGTCAGCGGGTACGAGCAGTACTTC. It is translated as CASSVVSGYEQYF.

This clonotype was seen a handful of times. The chain employs TRBV6-6 and TRBJ2-3, with D perhaps given as TRBD1 or TRBD2 (6 bases each). The germline V gene encodes CDR1 MNHNY and CDR2 SVGAGI (reference sequence). Between the trimmed V and J ends, which lost 6 bases and 10 bases, there was a span of 20 bases. This CDR3 spans 14 amino acids. The CDR3 sequence: CASSSGAGRLAQYF. Here the CDR3 DNA reads TGTGCCAGCAGCTCGGGGGCGGGGCGCCTCGCGCAGTATTTT.

In this sample, this clonotype turned up a few times. The rearrangement joins TRBV5-1 to TRBJ2-5; TRBD1 or TRBD2 may be the D gene (5 bases each). Trimming stripped 0 bases from V and 1 base from J, with 13 bases between. Per germline, CDR1 SGHRS and CDR2 YFSETQ. This CDR3 has 16 amino acids. The CDR3 loop reads CASSLGGAGTQETQYF. The CDR3 DNA sequence: TGCGCCAGCAGCTTGGGAGGGGCAGGAACCCAAGAGACCCAGTACTTC.

This chain uses TRBV7-9 with TRBJ2-5; D is possibly TRBD2 (6 bases). Trimming pared 5 bases from V and 3 bases from J, leaving 13 bases between. The CDR3 is 14 residues long. Germline V CDR1 and CDR2: SEHNR, FQNEAQ (reference sequence). DNA for the CDR3: TGTGCCAGCAGCCATTGGGACTCTAAAGAGACCCAGTACTTC. It specifies CASSHWDSKETQYF.

This clonotype was counted a few times. The chain links TRBV29-1 to TRBJ1-2; TRBD1 is a possible D gene (6 bases). This CDR3 comprises 15 residues. The germline V gene has CDR1 SQVTM and CDR2 ANQGSEA. V lost 1 base, J lost 0 bases, and 12 bases lay in between. This chain's CDR3 is CSVEGKTGSNYGYTF. CDR3 coding DNA: TGCAGCGTTGAAGGGAAAACAGGGTCTAACTATGGCTACACCTTC. Full variable domain (missing parts from reference TRBV29-1 and TRBJ1-2): SAVISQKPSRDICQRGTSLTIQCQVDSQVTMMFWYRQQPGQSLTLIATANQGSEATYESGFVIDKFPISRPNLTFSTLTVSNMSPEDSSIYLCSVEGKTGSNYGYTFGSGTRLTVV.

In this sample, this clonotype turned up a few times. In nucleotides, the CDR3 is TGCAGTGCTAGAGGCCTAACGGGACTAGCGGGAGAGGTCCTTGGGACCTACAATGAGCAGTTCTTC. It translates to CSARGLTGLAGEVLGTYNEQFF. The chain is built from TRBV20-1 and TRBJ2-1, with 14 nucleotides matching TRBD2. V shed 1 base, J shed 2 bases, and the junction held 19 bases outside the gene matches. In germline, CDR1 is DFQATT, CDR2 SNEGSKA (reference sequence). The length of the CDR3 is 22 residues.

This clonotype was detected a few times. The chain carries TRBV3-1 and TRBJ2-5; D is ambiguous. V lost 1 base and J 4 bases, leaving 10 bases between the germline ends. Germline assignment: CDR1 LGHDT and CDR2 YNNKEL (reference sequence). CDR3 length: 14 amino acids. The DNA for the CDR3 is TGTGCCAGCAGCCAAGGGGTAGGAGCAGAGACCCAGTACTTC. It codes for CASSQGVGAETQYF.

V gene TRBV5-1 combines with J gene TRBJ1-1; 10 bases are shared with TRBD1. With 5 bases clipped from V and 5 bases from J, the junction kept 12 bases outside the gene matches. Germline CDR1 SGHRS, CDR2 YFSETQ. The CDR3 has 16 residues. Written as DNA, the CDR3 is TGCGCCAGCAGACCCGGGACAGGGGATGCGGGGACTGAAGCTTTCTTT. Amino acids: CASRPGTGDAGTEAFF. Based on the CDR3 plus reference TRBV5-1 and TRBJ1-1, the full variable domain is KAGVTQTPRYLIKTRGQQVTLSCSPISGHRSVSWYQQTPGQGLQFLFEYFSETQRNKGNFPGRFSGRQFSNSRSEMNVSTLELGDSALYLCASRPGTGDAGTEAFFGQGTRLTVV.

The rearrangement links TRBV2 to TRBJ2-1, with TRBD2 matching 8 bases. The J call is doubtful: the DNA matches TRBJ2-7 better. The CDR3 spans 12 residues. Germline loops: CDR1 SNHLY, CDR2 FYNNEI. Here the CDR3 reads CALAGSYNEQYF. The CDR3 DNA sequence: TGTGCCCTAGCGGGCTCCTACAATGAGCAGTACTTC.